The rows below give T cell receptor beta chains drawn from one sample of a study of PD-L1 blockade in urothelial cancer. The protocol was immunoSEQ multiplex PCR, while the TCRdb copy is restricted to in-frame clones and leaves out a portion. Among about 90,000 clones listed, more than 90% were seen once. Source: PBMCs, taken around atezolizumab (anti-PD-L1) treatment. The receptors were gathered from a man aged 55-75 years with urothelial cancer. The CDR3 runs from the conserved cysteine through the conserved F or W. Each record gives: clone size, J gene, D gene, V gene, CDR3 DNA, CDR3 protein. D genes are given only for firm matches. Expanded clones get a size class; other rows say once, few or many, or leave the size out.

-	TRBJ2-7	-	TRBV7-8	TGTGCCAGCAGCTTGAATACTATTGAAGACGAGCAGTACTTC	CASSLNTIEDEQYF
-	TRBJ2-1	-	TRBV11-2	TGTGCCAGCAGCCCAACCGTTTCCCTATCCTACAATGAGCAGTTCTTC	CASSPTVSLSYNEQFF
-	TRBJ2-3	TRBD1	TRBV19	TGTGCCAGTAGTATCGGACAGGACACAGATACGCAGTATTTT	CASSIGQDTDTQYF
-	TRBJ2-3	-	TRBV9	TGTGCCAGCAGCGTAAGGGGTCGCACAGATACGCAGTATTTT	CASSVRGRTDTQYF
-	TRBJ2-2	TRBD1	TRBV19	TGTGCCAGTAGTCAAACCGGGACAGGGAACACCGGGGAGCTGTTTTTT	CASSQTGTGNTGELFF
-	TRBJ1-1	-	TRBV5-1	TGCGCCAGCAGCTTAAGCGGGGCAAAGAACACTGAAGCTTTCTTT	CASSLSGAKNTEAFF
-	TRBJ1-2	-	TRBV14	TGTGCCAGCAGCCAAGATGGGGCCCCTAACTATGGCTACACCTTC	CASSQDGAPNYGYTF
-	TRBJ2-7	TRBD1	TRBV10-3	TGTGCCATCAGTGAGTTCCGGGGACAGACCTCCTACGAGCAGTACTTC	CAISEFRGQTSYEQYF
-	TRBJ2-7	TRBD2	TRBV5-4	TGTGCCAGCAGGGCGGGAGGGGACGTGGGATCCTACGAGCAGTACTTC	CASRAGGDVGSYEQYF
-	TRBJ2-3	-	TRBV7-6	TGTGCCAGCAGTAGGGACTGGAACACAGATACGCAGTATTTT	CASSRDWNTDTQYF
-	TRBJ2-7	TRBD1	TRBV14	TGTGCCAGCAGCTGGGGACAGGGCTCCGAGCAGTACTTC	CASSWGQGSEQYF
-	TRBJ2-3	TRBD2	TRBV14	TGTGCCAGCAGCCGAAGCGGGAGGGCCCGGGATACGCAGTATTTT	CASSRSGRARDTQYF
-	TRBJ2-7	-	TRBV21-1	TGTGCCAGCAGCACAGTCTACGAGCAGTACTTC	CASSTVYEQYF
-	TRBJ2-1	TRBD2	TRBV30	TGTGCCTGGAGCGGCTCAGGGAGCGGGAGGGCTTGTGAGCAGTTCTTC	CAWSGSGSGRACEQFF
-	TRBJ1-5	-	TRBV28	TGTGCCAGCAGCTCGACGGCAGGGTTGCGCAATCAGCCCCAGCATTTT	CASSSTAGLRNQPQHF
-	TRBJ1-6	TRBD1	TRBV2	TGTGCCAGCAGTGCAGGGGGTTACTCACCCCTCCACTTT	CASSAGGYSPLHF
-	TRBJ1-1	TRBD1	TRBV27	TGTGCCAGCAGTTTAAGGGGGACAGGGGGCACTGAAGCTTTCTTT	CASSLRGTGGTEAFF
-	TRBJ1-5	-	TRBV6-1	TGTGCCAGCAGTGAATATGGGGGCGATCAGCCCCAGCATTTT	CASSEYGGDQPQHF
once	TRBJ1-1	-	TRBV7-3	TGTGCCAGCAGGCGGTCGGGAACCACTGAAGCTTTCTTT	CASRRSGTTEAFF
-	TRBJ2-1	TRBD2	TRBV4-3	TGCGCCAGCAGCCAAGAGGCCGGCGGGAGGGCCGCGGGTCGGCAGTTCTTC	CASSQEAGGRAAGRQFF
-	TRBJ2-7	-	TRBV25-1	TGTGCCAGCAGTGAACCAGGGCCCGACGAGCAGTACTTC	CASSEPGPDEQYF
-	TRBJ2-3	TRBD2	TRBV7-2	TGTGCCAGCAGTCCTAGCGGGGGTCGGGATACGCAGTATTTT	CASSPSGGRDTQYF
-	TRBJ2-7	-	TRBV6-5	TGTGCCAGCAGTTACTCGAACGGGGATATGGACTACGAGCAGTACTTC	CASSYSNGDMDYEQYF
-	TRBJ2-5	TRBD2	TRBV27	TGTGCCAGCAGCCCGGGACTAGCGGGAGTTGGTCCCCAGTACTTC	CASSPGLAGVGPQYF
-	TRBJ2-3	-	TRBV5-1	TGCGCCAGCAGCTTGGTTCAAGATACGCAGTATTTT	CASSLVQDTQYF
-	TRBJ2-7	TRBD2	TRBV2	TGTGCCAAAGGGAGAGCGGGAGGCGACGAGCAGTACTTC	CAKGRAGGDEQYF
-	TRBJ2-2	TRBD1	TRBV18	TGTGCCAGCTCACCAGGGCAGGGGGCGAACACCGGGGAGCTGTTTTTT	CASSPGQGANTGELFF
few	TRBJ2-2	-	TRBV14	TGTGCCAGCAGCCAAGTTGCGGCATTGGGGGAGCTGTTTTTT	CASSQVAALGELFF
few	TRBJ1-3	TRBD1	TRBV25-1	TGTGCCAGCAGTGACGACAGGGGAGGTGGAAACACCATATATTTT	CASSDDRGGGNTIYF